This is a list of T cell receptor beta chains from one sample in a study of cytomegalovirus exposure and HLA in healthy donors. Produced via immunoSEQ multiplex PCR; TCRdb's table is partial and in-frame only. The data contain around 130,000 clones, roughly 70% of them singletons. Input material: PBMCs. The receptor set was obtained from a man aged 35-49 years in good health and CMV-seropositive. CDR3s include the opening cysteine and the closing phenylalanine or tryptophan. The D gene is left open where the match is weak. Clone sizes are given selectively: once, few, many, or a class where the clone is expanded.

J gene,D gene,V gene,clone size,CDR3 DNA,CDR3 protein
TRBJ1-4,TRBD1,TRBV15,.,TGTGCCACCAGCAGAGGGGGAAACAGGGGGCAGAGGGAAAAACTGTTTTTT,CATSRGGNRGQREKLFF
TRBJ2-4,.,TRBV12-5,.,TGTGCTAGTGTCCCGAGCCGAGCCAAAAACATTCAGTACTTC,CASVPSRAKNIQYF
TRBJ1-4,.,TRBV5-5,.,TGTGCCAGCAGCTTGATCGGGACAAATAATGAAAAACTGTTTTTT,CASSLIGTNNEKLFF
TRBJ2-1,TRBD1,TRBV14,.,TGTGCCAGCAGCCACCTCCACGGACAGGGGGTCAATGAGCAGTTCTTC,CASSHLHGQGVNEQFF
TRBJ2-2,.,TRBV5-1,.,TGCGCCAGCAGCTTCATTGACACCGGGGAGCTGTTTTTT,CASSFIDTGELFF
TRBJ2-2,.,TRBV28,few,TGTGCCAGCAGTTTATTCGGGGACTCCGGGGAGCTGTTTTTT,CASSLFGDSGELFF
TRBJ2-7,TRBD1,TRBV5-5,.,TGTGCCAGCAGCGGGGGACAGGACCGACGGGAGCAGTACTTC,CASSGGQDRREQYF
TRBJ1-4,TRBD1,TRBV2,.,TGTGCCAGCGACAGGGAAGGAGAAAAACTGTTTTTT,CASDREGEKLFF
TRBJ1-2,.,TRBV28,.,TGTGCCAGCAGAGGGCCGGGGGCTAACTATGGCTACACCTTC,CASRGPGANYGYTF
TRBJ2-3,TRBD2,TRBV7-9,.,TGTGCCAGCAGCTCACCCGATGGGGGGGTAGATACGCAGTATTTT,CASSSPDGGVDTQYF
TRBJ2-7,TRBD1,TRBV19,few,TGTGCCAGTAGTATCGGTTCATGGGACAGGGGCCAAAGCTCCTACGAGCAGTACTTC,CASSIGSWDRGQSSYEQYF
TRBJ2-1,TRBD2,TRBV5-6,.,TGTGCCAGCAGCTTCATCGCCGGGACTAGCAGAGCCCATGAGCAGTTCTTC,CASSFIAGTSRAHEQFF
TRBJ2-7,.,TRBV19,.,TGTGCCAGTAGTATGGTAGACAGTAGCTCCTACGAGCAGTACTTC,CASSMVDSSSYEQYF
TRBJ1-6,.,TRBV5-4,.,TGTGCCAGCACTTCCGGGAATAATTCACCCCTCCACTTT,CASTSGNNSPLHF
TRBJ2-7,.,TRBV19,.,TGTGCCAGTAGTATTTATCTAGCCGAATCCTACGAGCAGTACTTC,CASSIYLAESYEQYF
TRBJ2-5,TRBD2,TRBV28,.,TGTGCCAGCACCTTAGCGGGAGTGGGGGAGACCCAGTACTTC,CASTLAGVGETQYF
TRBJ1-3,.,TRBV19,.,TGTGCCAGTAGTATTATCACAGGGAGAAACACCATATATTTT,CASSIITGRNTIYF
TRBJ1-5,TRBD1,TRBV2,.,TGTGCCAGCAGGGGACAGGGCCTCCTCAATCAGCCCCAGCATTTT,CASRGQGLLNQPQHF
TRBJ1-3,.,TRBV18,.,TGTGCCAGCTCAATCTTGGACATCAGCTCTGGAAACACCATATATTTT,CASSILDISSGNTIYF
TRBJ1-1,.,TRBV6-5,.,TGTGCCAGCAGTTTACAGGGCCTTGGGAACACTGAAGCTTTCTTT,CASSLQGLGNTEAFF
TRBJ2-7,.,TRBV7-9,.,TGTGCCAGCAGCTTAACGGGCTACGAGCAGTACTTC,CASSLTGYEQYF
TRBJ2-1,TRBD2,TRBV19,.,TGTGCCAGTAGTATTGGAACTAGCGGTTACAATGAGCAGTTCTTC,CASSIGTSGYNEQFF
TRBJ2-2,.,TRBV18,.,TGTGCCAGCTCACCAACAGGGCTGTCGGCCGGGGAGCTGTTTTTT,CASSPTGLSAGELFF